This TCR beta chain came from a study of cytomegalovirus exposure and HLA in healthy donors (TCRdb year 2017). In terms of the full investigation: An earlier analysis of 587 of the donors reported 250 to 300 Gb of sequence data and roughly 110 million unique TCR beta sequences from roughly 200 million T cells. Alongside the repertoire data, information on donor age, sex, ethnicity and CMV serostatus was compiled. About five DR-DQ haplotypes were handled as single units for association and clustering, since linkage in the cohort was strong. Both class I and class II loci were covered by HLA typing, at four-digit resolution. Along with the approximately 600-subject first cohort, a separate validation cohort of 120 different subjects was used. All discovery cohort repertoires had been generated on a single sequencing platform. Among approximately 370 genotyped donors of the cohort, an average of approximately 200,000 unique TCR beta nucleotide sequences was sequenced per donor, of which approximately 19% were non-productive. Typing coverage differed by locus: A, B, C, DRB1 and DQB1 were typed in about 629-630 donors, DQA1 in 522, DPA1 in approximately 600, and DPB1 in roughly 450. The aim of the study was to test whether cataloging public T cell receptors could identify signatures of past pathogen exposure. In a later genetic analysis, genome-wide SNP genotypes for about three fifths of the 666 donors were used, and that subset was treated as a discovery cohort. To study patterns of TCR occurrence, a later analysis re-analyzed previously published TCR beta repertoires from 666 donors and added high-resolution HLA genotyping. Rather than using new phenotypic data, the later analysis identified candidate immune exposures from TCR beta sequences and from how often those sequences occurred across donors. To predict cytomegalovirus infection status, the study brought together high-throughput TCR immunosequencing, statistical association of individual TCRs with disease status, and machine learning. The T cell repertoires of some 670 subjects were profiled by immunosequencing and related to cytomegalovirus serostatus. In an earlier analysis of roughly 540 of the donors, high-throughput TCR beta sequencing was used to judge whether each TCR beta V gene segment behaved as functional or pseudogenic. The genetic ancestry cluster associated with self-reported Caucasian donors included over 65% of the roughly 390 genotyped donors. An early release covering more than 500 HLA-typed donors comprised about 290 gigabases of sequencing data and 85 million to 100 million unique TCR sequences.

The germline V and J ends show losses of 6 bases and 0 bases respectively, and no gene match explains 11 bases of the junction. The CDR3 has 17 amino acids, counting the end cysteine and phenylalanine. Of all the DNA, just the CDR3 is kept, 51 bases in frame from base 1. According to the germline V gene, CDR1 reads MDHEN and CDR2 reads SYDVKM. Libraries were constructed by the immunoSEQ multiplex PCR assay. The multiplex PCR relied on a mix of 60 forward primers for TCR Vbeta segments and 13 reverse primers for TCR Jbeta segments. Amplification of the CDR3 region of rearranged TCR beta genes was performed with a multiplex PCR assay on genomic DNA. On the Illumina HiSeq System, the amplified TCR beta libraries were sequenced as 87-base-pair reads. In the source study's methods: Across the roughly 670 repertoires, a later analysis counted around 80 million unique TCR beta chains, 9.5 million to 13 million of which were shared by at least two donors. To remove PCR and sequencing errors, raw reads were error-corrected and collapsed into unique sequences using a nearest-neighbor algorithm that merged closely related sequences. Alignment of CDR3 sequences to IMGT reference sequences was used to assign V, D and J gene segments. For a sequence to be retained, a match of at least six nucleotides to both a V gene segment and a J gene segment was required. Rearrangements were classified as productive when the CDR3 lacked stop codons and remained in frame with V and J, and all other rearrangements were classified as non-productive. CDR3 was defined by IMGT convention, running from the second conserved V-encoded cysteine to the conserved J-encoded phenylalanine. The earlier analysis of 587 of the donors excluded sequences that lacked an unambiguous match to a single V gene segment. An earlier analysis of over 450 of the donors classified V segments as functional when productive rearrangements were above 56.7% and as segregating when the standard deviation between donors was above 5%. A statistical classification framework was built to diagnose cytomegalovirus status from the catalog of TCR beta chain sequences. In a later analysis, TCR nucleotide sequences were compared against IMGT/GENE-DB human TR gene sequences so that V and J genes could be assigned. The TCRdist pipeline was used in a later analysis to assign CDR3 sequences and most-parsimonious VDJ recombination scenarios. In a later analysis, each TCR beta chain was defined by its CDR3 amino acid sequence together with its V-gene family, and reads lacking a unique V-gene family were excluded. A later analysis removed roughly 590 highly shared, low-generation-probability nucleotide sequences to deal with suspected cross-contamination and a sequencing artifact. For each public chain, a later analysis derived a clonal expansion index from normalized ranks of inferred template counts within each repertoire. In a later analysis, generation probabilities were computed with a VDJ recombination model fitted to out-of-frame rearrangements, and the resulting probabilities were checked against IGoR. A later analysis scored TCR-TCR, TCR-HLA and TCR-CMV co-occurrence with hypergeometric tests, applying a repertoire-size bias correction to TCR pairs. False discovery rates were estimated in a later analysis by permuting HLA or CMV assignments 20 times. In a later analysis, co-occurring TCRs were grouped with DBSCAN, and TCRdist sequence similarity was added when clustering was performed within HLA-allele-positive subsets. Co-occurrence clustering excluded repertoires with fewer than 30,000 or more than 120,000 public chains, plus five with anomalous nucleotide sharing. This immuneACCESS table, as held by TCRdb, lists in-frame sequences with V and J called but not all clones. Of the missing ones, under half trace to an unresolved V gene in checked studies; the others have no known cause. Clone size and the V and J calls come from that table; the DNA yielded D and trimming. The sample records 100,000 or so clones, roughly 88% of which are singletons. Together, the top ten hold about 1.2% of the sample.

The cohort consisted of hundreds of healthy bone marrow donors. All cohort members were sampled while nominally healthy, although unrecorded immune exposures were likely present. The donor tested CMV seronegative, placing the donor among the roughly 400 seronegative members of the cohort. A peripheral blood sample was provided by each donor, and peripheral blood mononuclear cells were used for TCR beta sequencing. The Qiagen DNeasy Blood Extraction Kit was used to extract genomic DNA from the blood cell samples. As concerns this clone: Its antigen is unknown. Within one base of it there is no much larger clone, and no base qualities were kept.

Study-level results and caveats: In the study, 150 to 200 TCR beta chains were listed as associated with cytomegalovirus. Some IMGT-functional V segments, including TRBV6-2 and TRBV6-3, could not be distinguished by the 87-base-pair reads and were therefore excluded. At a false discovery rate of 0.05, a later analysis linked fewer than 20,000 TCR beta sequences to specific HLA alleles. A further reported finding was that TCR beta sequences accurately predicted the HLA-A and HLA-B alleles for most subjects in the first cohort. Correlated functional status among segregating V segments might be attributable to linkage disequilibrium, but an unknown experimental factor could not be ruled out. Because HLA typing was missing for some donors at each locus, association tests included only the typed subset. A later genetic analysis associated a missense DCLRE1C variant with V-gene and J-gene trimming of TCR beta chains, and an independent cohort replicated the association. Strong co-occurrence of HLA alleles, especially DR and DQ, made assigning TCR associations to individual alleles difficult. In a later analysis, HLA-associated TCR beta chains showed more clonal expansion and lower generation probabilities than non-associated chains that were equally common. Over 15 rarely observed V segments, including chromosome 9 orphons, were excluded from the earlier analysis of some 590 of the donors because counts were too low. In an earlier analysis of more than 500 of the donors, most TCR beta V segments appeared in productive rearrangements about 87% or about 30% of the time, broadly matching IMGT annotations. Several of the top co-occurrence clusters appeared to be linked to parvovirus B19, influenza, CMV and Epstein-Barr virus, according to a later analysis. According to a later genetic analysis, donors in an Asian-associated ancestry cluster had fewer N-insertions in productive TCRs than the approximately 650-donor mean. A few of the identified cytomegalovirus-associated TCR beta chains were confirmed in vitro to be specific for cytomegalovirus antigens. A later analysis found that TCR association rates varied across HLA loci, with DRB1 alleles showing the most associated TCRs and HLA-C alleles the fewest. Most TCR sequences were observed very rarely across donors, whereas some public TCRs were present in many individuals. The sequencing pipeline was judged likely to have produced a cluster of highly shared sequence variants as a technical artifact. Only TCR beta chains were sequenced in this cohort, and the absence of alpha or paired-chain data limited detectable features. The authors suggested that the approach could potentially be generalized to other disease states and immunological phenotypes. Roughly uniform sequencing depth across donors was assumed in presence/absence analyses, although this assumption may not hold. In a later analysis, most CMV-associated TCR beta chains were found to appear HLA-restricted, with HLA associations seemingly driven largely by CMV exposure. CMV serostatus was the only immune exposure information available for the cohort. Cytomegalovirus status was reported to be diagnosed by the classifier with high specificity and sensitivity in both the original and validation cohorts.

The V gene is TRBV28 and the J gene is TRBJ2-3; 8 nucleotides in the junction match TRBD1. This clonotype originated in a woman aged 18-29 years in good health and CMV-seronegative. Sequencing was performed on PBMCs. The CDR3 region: CASRLLGQARSTDTQYF. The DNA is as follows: TGTGCCAGCAGACTCCTGGGACAGGCCAGGAGCACAGATACGCAGTATTTT. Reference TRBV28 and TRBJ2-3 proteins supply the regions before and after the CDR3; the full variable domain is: DVKVTQSSRYLVKRTGEKVFLECVQDMDHENMFWYRQDPGLGLRLIYFSYDVKMKEKGDIPEGYSVSREKKERFSLILESASTNQTSMYLCASRLLGQARSTDTQYFGPGTRLTVL.